This T cell receptor (beta chain) was recorded in a study of blood T cell repertoires in COVID-19. Trimming removed 4 bases from V and 7 bases from J; junction bases left unmatched: 5. Germline V gene sequence: CDR1 SGHRS, CDR2 YFSETQ. This CDR3 has 13 residues. In the source study's methods: Amplification with reference gene primers provided the estimates of nucleated cell counts. The assay was immunoSEQ multiplex PCR, and TCRdb's table has in-frame clones only and misses some. V and J calls and clone size are those listed in that table; D and trimming were worked out from the DNA. Of some 490,000 clones in the sample, approximately 90% were seen once.

The chain combines TRBV5-1 with TRBJ1-1, with 9 bases aligning to TRBD1. The receptor's source is a woman aged 60-70 years who had recovered from COVID-19. The sequenced sample was PBMCs or T cells enriched from blood (not recorded which). CDR3 sequence reads: CASSAGQGNEAFF. CDR3 DNA sequence: TGCGCCAGCAGCGCCGGACAGGGGAATGAAGCTTTCTTT.